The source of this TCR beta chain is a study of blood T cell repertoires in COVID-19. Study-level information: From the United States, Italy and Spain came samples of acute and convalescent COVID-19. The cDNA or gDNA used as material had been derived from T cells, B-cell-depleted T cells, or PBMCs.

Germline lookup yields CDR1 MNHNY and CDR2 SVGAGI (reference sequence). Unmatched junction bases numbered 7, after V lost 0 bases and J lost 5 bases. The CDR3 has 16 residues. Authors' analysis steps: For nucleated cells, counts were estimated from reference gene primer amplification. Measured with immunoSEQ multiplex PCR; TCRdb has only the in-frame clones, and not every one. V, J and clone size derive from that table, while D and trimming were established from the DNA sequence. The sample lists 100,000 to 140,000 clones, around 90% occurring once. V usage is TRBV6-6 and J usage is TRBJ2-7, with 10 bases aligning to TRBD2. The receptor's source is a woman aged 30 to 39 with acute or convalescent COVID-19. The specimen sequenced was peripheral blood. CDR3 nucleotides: TGTGCCAGCAGTTACTCAGCGGGAGGGCCCTCTAACGAGCAGTACTTC. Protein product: CASSYSAGGPSNEQYF.